The 15 T cell receptor beta chains listed next were all sequenced from one sample in a study of blood T cell repertoires in COVID-19 (dated by TCRdb to the early 2020s). Libraries were made using the immunoSEQ multiplex PCR assay. TCRdb obtained this table from immuneACCESS and retained in-frame rearrangements with V and J assigned. These tables miss some clones; where compared with another copy, unresolved V genes account for less than half of the shortfall, and the remainder is unexplained. Counted in this sample were roughly 100,000 clones; 75% to 85% of them appeared once. Approximately 10% of the sample comes from the top ten. The sequenced sample was peripheral blood. These receptors came from a woman older than 75 with acute or convalescent COVID-19.

V gene TRBV27 combines with J gene TRBJ1-5; no reliable D call. Trimming took off 7 bases at V and 0 bases at J, with 10 bases between the two ends. The CDR3 is made up of 14 amino acids. Germline V gene data show CDR1 as MNHEY and CDR2 as SMNVEV (reference sequence). The CDR3 loop reads CASNRDFSNQPQHF. DNA of the CDR3: TGTGCCAGCAACCGGGATTTTAGCAATCAGCCCCAGCATTTT.

The chain has TRBV5-3 and TRBJ2-2; D might be TRBD2 (5 bases). TRBV5-3 is flagged as an ORF with uncertain function. The CDR3 consists of 18 residues. Between the trimmed V and J ends, which lost 1 base and 3 bases, there was a span of 19 bases. The CDR3 region has the DNA TGTGCCAGAAGCTTGAAGGCAGCGGTCCGACCCTACACCGGGGAGCTGTTTTTT. It encodes CARSLKAAVRPYTGELFF.

The chain combines TRBV18 with TRBJ2-3, with TRBD2 identical over 11 bases. CDR1 and CDR2 (germline): KGHSH, LQKENI. The CDR3 contains 17 residues. J lost 10 bases, V lost 3 bases, and 15 bases had no gene match. The chain's CDR3 is CASSPNPLAGGRRAQYF. CDR3 coding DNA: TGTGCCAGCTCACCGAACCCGCTAGCGGGAGGCCGTCGGGCGCAGTATTTT.

V is TRBV11-2 and J is TRBJ1-3; TRBD1 agrees at 8 bases. With 3 bases clipped from V and 2 bases from J, the junction kept 3 bases outside the gene matches. The CDR3 is 15 residues long. Germline loops: CDR1 SGHAT, CDR2 FQNNGV. The CDR3 region has the DNA TGTGCCAGCAGCTTCGGGACAGGAACTGGAAACACCATATATTTT. Its translation: CASSFGTGTGNTIYF.

The sample holds a few counts of this clone. This rearrangement joins TRBV7-2 to TRBJ2-3, with a weak D call TRBD2 (5 bases). Per germline, CDR1 SGHTA and CDR2 FQGNSA. V was trimmed by 5 bases and J by 4 bases, leaving 13 bases between them. The CDR3 consists of 14 residues. The CDR3, as DNA: TGTGCCAGCAGCCCTGGGATGGAGGCAGATACGCAGTATTTT. Residues: CASSPGMEADTQYF. Full variable domain (rest looked up from reference TRBV7-2 and TRBJ2-3): GAGVSQSPSNKVTEKGKDVELRCDPISGHTALYWYRQSLGQGLEFLIYFQGNSAPDKSGLPSDRFSAERTGGSVSTLTIQRTQQEDSAVYLCASSPGMEADTQYFGPGTRLTVL.

The J gene is TRBJ2-1, the V gene TRBV10-3, with TRBD2 identical over 10 bases. With V trimmed by 8 bases and J by 4 bases, 11 bases remained unmatched. The CDR3 length is 16 residues. Germline-derived CDR1 and CDR2 are ENHRY and SYGVKD. CDR3 region: CAIGGSGGPRYNEQFF. The CDR3 DNA follows: TGTGCCATCGGAGGTAGCGGGGGGCCAAGATACAATGAGCAGTTCTTC.

The chain links TRBV2 to TRBJ2-5, with 8 bases lining up with TRBD1. Germline V gives CDR1 SNHLY, CDR2 FYNNEI. The junction had 7 bases not matched to a gene; V was cut back by 5 bases and J by 2 bases. The CDR3 is made up of 15 amino acids. In nucleotides, the CDR3 is TGTGCCAGCAGTCCCGACAGGGGCCTGCAAGAGACCCAGTACTTC. It encodes CASSPDRGLQETQYF.

J is TRBJ1-6 and V is TRBV7-3; D might be TRBD1 (6 bases). Germline CDR1 SGHTA, CDR2 FQGTGA. Between the trimmed V and J ends, which lost 5 bases and 6 bases, there was a span of 8 bases. The CDR3 sequence is 13 residues long. In DNA, the CDR3 is TGTGCCAGCAGCGGACAGCGTAATTCACCCCTCCACTTT. It encodes CASSGQRNSPLHF.

The rearrangement links TRBV6-2 or TRBV6-3 to TRBJ2-1; 8 positions match TRBD2. CDR1 is MNHEY and CDR2 is SVGEGT in the germline V gene. This CDR3 region has 16 residues. With 4 bases clipped from V and 4 bases from J, the junction kept 9 bases outside the gene matches. The CDR3 region has the DNA TGTGCCAGCAGTTGGCTAAGCGGGAGATCGTACAATGAGCAGTTCTTC. Translation: CASSWLSGRSYNEQFF.

The chain recombines TRBV7-2 with TRBJ2-3, with 8 bases matching TRBD2. Germline-derived CDR1 and CDR2 are SGHTA and FQGNSA. Losses at the gene ends were 5 bases for V and 2 bases for J; bases not matched to a gene: 3. CDR3 length equals 14 residues. CDR3 sequence reads: CASSAGGNTDTQYF. In nucleotides, the CDR3 is TGTGCCAGCAGCGCGGGGGGTAACACAGATACGCAGTATTTT.

The chain links TRBV6-5 to TRBJ1-6; the D gene is possibly TRBD1 (6 bases). Trimming pared 5 bases from V and 10 bases from J, leaving 9 bases between. The CDR3 length is 12 residues. In germline, CDR1 is MNHEY, CDR2 SVGAGI. In DNA, the CDR3 is TGTGCCAGCAGTCAACAGGGCTCACCCCTCCACTTT. This translates into CASSQQGSPLHF.

The rearrangement uses TRBV27 and TRBJ1-5, with D maybe TRBD1 (5 bases). Per the germline V gene, CDR1 is MNHEY and CDR2 is SMNVEV (reference sequence). This CDR3 is 13 amino acids long. The ends were cut back, 4 bases at V and 5 bases at J, with 9 bases in the middle. CDR3: CASSSDSYQPQHF. CDR3 bases: TGTGCCAGCAGTTCTGACAGCTATCAGCCCCAGCATTTT.

The gene calls are TRBV6-6 and TRBJ1-1; the D gene is possibly TRBD1 (5 bases). CDR1 MNHNY and CDR2 SVGAGI come from the germline V gene (reference sequence). The V gene lost 2 bases and the J gene lost 1 base, with 14 bases spanning the gap. This CDR3 contains 16 residues. The CDR3 here is CASSYPKGVPNTEAFF. DNA for the CDR3: TGTGCCAGCAGTTACCCGAAAGGGGTGCCGAACACTGAAGCTTTCTTT.

This clone was seen more than once but under ten times. The chain recombines TRBV6-5 with TRBJ1-1, with TRBD1 as a possible D gene (5 bases). V was trimmed by 2 bases and J by 3 bases, leaving 13 bases between them. The CDR3 covers 15 residues. The germline gives CDR1 MNHEY, CDR2 SVGAGI. CDR3 amino acids: CASSYGAQIHTEAFF. The CDR3 DNA reads as TGTGCCAGCAGTTACGGGGCGCAGATTCACACTGAAGCTTTCTTT.

This clone occurred a few times. The V and J genes are TRBV6-1 and TRBJ2-7, with 8 positions matching TRBD2. This CDR3 has 14 amino acids. V dropped 0 bases and J dropped 3; count of bases not matched to a gene: 1. Germline CDR1 MNHNS, CDR2 SASEGT. CDR3 loop: CASSEAAGGYEQYF. The DNA of the CDR3 is TGTGCCAGCAGTGAAGCGGCGGGAGGCTACGAGCAGTACTTC.